The rows below give T cell receptor beta chains drawn from one sample of a study of tumor-infiltrating lymphocytes in oesophageal squamous cell carcinoma. TCRdb re-analysed the PCR reads in MiXCR, keeping a single row per CDR3 protein. The repertoire consists of approximately 21,000 distinct CDR3 sequences, with less than 45% occurring once and the leading ten covering over 35%. The sample comprised esophageal tumor tissue. These TCRs come from a male donor with esophageal squamous cell carcinoma. The CDR3 runs from the conserved cysteine through the conserved F or W. Each record gives: CDR3 DNA, CDR3 protein, CDR3 length, V gene, D gene, J gene, clone size. A D gene is named only where the DNA matches it firmly. Not all rows give a size; the values are once, few, many and, for expanded clones, a class.

cdr3_nt: TGTGCCAGCAGCCTCCGTGACGGTACTGAAGCTTTCTTT
cdr3_aa: CASSLRDGTEAFF
cdr3_length: 13
v_call: TRBV7-3
d_call: .
j_call: TRBJ1-1
clone_size: .

cdr3_nt: TGTGCCATCAGTGAGGCCGACAGGGGGCAAATTGGCTACACCTTC
cdr3_aa: CAISEADRGQIGYTF
cdr3_length: 15
v_call: TRBV10-3
d_call: TRBD1
j_call: TRBJ1-2
clone_size: medium-sized

cdr3_nt: TGCAGTGCCCAACACGCAACGAACACCGGGGAGCTGTTTTTT
cdr3_aa: CSAQHATNTGELFF
cdr3_length: 14
v_call: TRBV20-1
d_call: .
j_call: TRBJ2-2
clone_size: few

cdr3_nt: TGTGCCAGCAGCTTAATGGGGGCGGGGACTGAAGCTTTCTTT
cdr3_aa: CASSLMGAGTEAFF
cdr3_length: 14
v_call: TRBV11-3
d_call: .
j_call: TRBJ1-1
clone_size: .

cdr3_nt: TGTGCCAGCAGTCGCAGCGGAGCTGGGGCCAACGTCCTGACTTTC
cdr3_aa: CASSRSGAGANVLTF
cdr3_length: 15
v_call: TRBV7-2
d_call: .
j_call: TRBJ2-6
clone_size: .

cdr3_nt: TGTGCCAGCAAACCACAGGGAGGTGCCGGGGAGCTGTTTTTT
cdr3_aa: CASKPQGGAGELFF
cdr3_length: 14
v_call: TRBV14
d_call: .
j_call: TRBJ2-2
clone_size: many

cdr3_nt: TGTGCCAGCAGTTACCTAGGGTCAGGTCAGCCCCAGCATTTT
cdr3_aa: CASSYLGSGQPQHF
cdr3_length: 14
v_call: TRBV6-6
d_call: .
j_call: TRBJ1-5
clone_size: .

cdr3_nt: TGTGCCAGCAGTGACGGGAACAGATACAATGAGCAGTTCTTC
cdr3_aa: CASSDGNRYNEQFF
cdr3_length: 14
v_call: TRBV6-4
d_call: .
j_call: TRBJ2-1
clone_size: .

cdr3_nt: TGTGCCAGCAGCCAATCCGGGACAGAAGCTTTCTTT
cdr3_aa: CASSQSGTEAFF
cdr3_length: 12
v_call: TRBV7-2
d_call: .
j_call: TRBJ1-1
clone_size: .

cdr3_nt: TGTGCCAGCAGCCTTAGGGCTGAAGCTTTCTTT
cdr3_aa: CASSLRAEAFF
cdr3_length: 11
v_call: TRBV7-2
d_call: .
j_call: TRBJ1-1
clone_size: .

cdr3_nt: TGTGCCAGCAGCTTAGTAATTAATGAGCAGTTCTTC
cdr3_aa: CASSLVINEQFF
cdr3_length: 12
v_call: TRBV7-8
d_call: .
j_call: TRBJ2-1
clone_size: .

cdr3_nt: TGTGCCAGCAGTGATTTTGAGGGGGCGGGGGTGGGCACTGAAGCTTACTTC
cdr3_aa: CASSDFEGAGVGTEAYF
cdr3_length: 17
v_call: TRBV25-1
d_call: .
j_call: TRBJ2-4
clone_size: .

cdr3_nt: TGTGCCAGCAGGAACAGGGGGCGTTTCTACAATGAGCAGTTCTTC
cdr3_aa: CASRNRGRFYNEQFF
cdr3_length: 15
v_call: TRBV27
d_call: TRBD1
j_call: TRBJ2-1
clone_size: many

cdr3_nt: TGTGCCAGCAGCTTAGAAGGGCAGCGAAGGTACGAGCAGTACTTC
cdr3_aa: CASSLEGQRRYEQYF
cdr3_length: 15
v_call: TRBV7-9
d_call: .
j_call: TRBJ2-7
clone_size: .

cdr3_nt: TGTGCCAGCAGCTTAGGACAGATCTACGAGCAGTATTTT
cdr3_aa: CASSLGQIYEQYF
cdr3_length: 13
v_call: TRBV7-9
d_call: .
j_call: TRBJ2-3
clone_size: .

cdr3_nt: TGTGCCAGCAGCTTAGAAGCGGCAGGGAGTTCACCCCTCCACTTT
cdr3_aa: CASSLEAAGSSPLHF
cdr3_length: 15
v_call: TRBV7-9
d_call: .
j_call: TRBJ1-6
clone_size: .

cdr3_nt: TGTGCCAGCTCACTTACTGACCTGAACACTGAAGCTTTCTTT
cdr3_aa: CASSLTDLNTEAFF
cdr3_length: 14
v_call: TRBV18
d_call: .
j_call: TRBJ1-1
clone_size: .

cdr3_nt: TGTGCCAGCAGCTCCCCGGACGGTACTGAAGCTTTCTTT
cdr3_aa: CASSSPDGTEAFF
cdr3_length: 13
v_call: TRBV7-2
d_call: .
j_call: TRBJ1-1
clone_size: few

cdr3_nt: TGTGCCAGCAGCGTAGAAGCCCTGTTAGATGAGCAGTTCTTC
cdr3_aa: CASSVEALLDEQFF
cdr3_length: 14
v_call: TRBV9
d_call: .
j_call: TRBJ2-1
clone_size: .

cdr3_nt: TGTGCCAGCAGTTTAGCGTTGGGACAGGGTCAAGAGACCCAGTACTTC
cdr3_aa: CASSLALGQGQETQYF
cdr3_length: 16
v_call: TRBV12-3/TRBV12-4
d_call: TRBD1
j_call: TRBJ2-5
clone_size: many

cdr3_nt: TGTGCCAGCAGTTTAAGCGGGACCTATGAGCAGTTCTTC
cdr3_aa: CASSLSGTYEQFF
cdr3_length: 13
v_call: TRBV12-3/TRBV12-4
d_call: TRBD2
j_call: TRBJ2-1
clone_size: .

cdr3_nt: TGTGCCAGCAGCTTAGTAAGCTGGGAGACCCAGTACTTC
cdr3_aa: CASSLVSWETQYF
cdr3_length: 13
v_call: TRBV7-6
d_call: .
j_call: TRBJ2-5
clone_size: many

cdr3_nt: TGTGCCAGCAGCTTCCGGGACCAAAACGATGAGCAGTTCTTC
cdr3_aa: CASSFRDQNDEQFF
cdr3_length: 14
v_call: TRBV7-2
d_call: .
j_call: TRBJ2-1
clone_size: few

cdr3_nt: TGTGCCAGCAGTTTAGGGGTTCTTAGCTACGAGCAGTTCTTT
cdr3_aa: CASSLGVLSYEQFF
cdr3_length: 14
v_call: TRBV12-3/TRBV12-4
d_call: .
j_call: TRBJ1-6
clone_size: few

cdr3_nt: TGTGCCACCAGCAGCTCAGCGGGAGGGCCCGAAGAGCAGTACTTC
cdr3_aa: CATSSSAGGPEEQYF
cdr3_length: 15
v_call: TRBV15
d_call: TRBD2
j_call: TRBJ2-7
clone_size: few

cdr3_nt: TGTGCCAGCGAAGTCACGGCAGGGGCTAATTCACCCCTCCACTTT
cdr3_aa: CASEVTAGANSPLHF
cdr3_length: 15
v_call: TRBV28
d_call: .
j_call: TRBJ1-6
clone_size: .

cdr3_nt: TGTGCCAGCAGCTTAACCAGATACAATGAGCAGTTCTTC
cdr3_aa: CASSLTRYNEQFF
cdr3_length: 13
v_call: TRBV7-6
d_call: .
j_call: TRBJ2-1
clone_size: .

cdr3_nt: TGTGCCAGCAGTTTTAATCGAAACTATGGCTACACCTTC
cdr3_aa: CASSFNRNYGYTF
cdr3_length: 13
v_call: TRBV27
d_call: .
j_call: TRBJ1-2
clone_size: many

cdr3_nt: TGTGCCAGCAGCTTTTGGACAGGGGAGACCCAGTACTTC
cdr3_aa: CASSFWTGETQYF
cdr3_length: 13
v_call: TRBV7-2
d_call: TRBD1
j_call: TRBJ2-5
clone_size: once

cdr3_nt: TGCGCCAGCAGGCTACAAGAGACCCAGTACTTC
cdr3_aa: CASRLQETQYF
cdr3_length: 11
v_call: TRBV5-1
d_call: .
j_call: TRBJ2-5
clone_size: .

cdr3_nt: TGTGCCAGCAGGTGGACAGGGGGCCTCTCTGGGGCCAACGTCCTGACTTTC
cdr3_aa: CASRWTGGLSGANVLTF
cdr3_length: 17
v_call: TRBV6-6
d_call: TRBD1
j_call: TRBJ2-6
clone_size: .

cdr3_nt: TGTGCCAGCAGCGCCGGACAGGGCCCAGATACGCAGTATTTT
cdr3_aa: CASSAGQGPDTQYF
cdr3_length: 14
v_call: TRBV9
d_call: TRBD1
j_call: TRBJ2-3
clone_size: .

cdr3_nt: TGTGCCAGCAGTGAATATTCGGGGGGGGGCACTGAAGCTTTCTTT
cdr3_aa: CASSEYSGGGTEAFF
cdr3_length: 15
v_call: TRBV6-1
d_call: .
j_call: TRBJ1-1
clone_size: .

cdr3_nt: TGCGCCAGCAGCTTTGGGCCAGGCCTCTCCTACGAGCAGTACTTC
cdr3_aa: CASSFGPGLSYEQYF
cdr3_length: 15
v_call: TRBV5-1
d_call: .
j_call: TRBJ2-7
clone_size: many

cdr3_nt: TGTGCCATCAGTGAGATGGCAGGGGGCTCCTATAATTCACCCCTCCACTTT
cdr3_aa: CAISEMAGGSYNSPLHF
cdr3_length: 17
v_call: TRBV10-3
d_call: TRBD1
j_call: TRBJ1-6
clone_size: many

cdr3_nt: TGTGCCAGTAGTAAATTCGGGGTTAATTCACCCCTCCACTTC
cdr3_aa: CASSKFGVNSPLHF
cdr3_length: 14
v_call: TRBV19
d_call: .
j_call: TRBJ1-2
clone_size: .

cdr3_nt: TGTGCCAGCAGCTCCGGGACAGGGGTCGGTGGGACTGAAGCTTTCTTT
cdr3_aa: CASSSGTGVGGTEAFF
cdr3_length: 16
v_call: TRBV7-4
d_call: TRBD1
j_call: TRBJ1-1
clone_size: few

cdr3_nt: TGTGCCAGCAGCAACGCGTTAGCGGGAGCCCACGAGCAGTACTTC
cdr3_aa: CASSNALAGAHEQYF
cdr3_length: 15
v_call: TRBV11-2
d_call: TRBD2
j_call: TRBJ2-7
clone_size: .

cdr3_nt: TGTGCCAGCAGCTTAGACTACCTCTCCTACGAGCAGTACTTC
cdr3_aa: CASSLDYLSYEQYF
cdr3_length: 14
v_call: TRBV7-2
d_call: .
j_call: TRBJ2-7
clone_size: few

cdr3_nt: TGCGCCAGCAGCTTGTTGGGCCAGGGGACTCTCCCCAATGAGCAGTTCTTC
cdr3_aa: CASSLLGQGTLPNEQFF
cdr3_length: 17
v_call: TRBV5-1
d_call: .
j_call: TRBJ2-1
clone_size: many

cdr3_nt: TGTGCCAGCACCATAGCGGGGGGAACCTACGAGCAGTACTTC
cdr3_aa: CASTIAGGTYEQYF
cdr3_length: 14
v_call: TRBV5-6
d_call: TRBD2
j_call: TRBJ2-7
clone_size: .

cdr3_nt: TGTGCCAGCAGTGACTGGGGGGACAAACCAACTAATGAAAAACTGTTTTTT
cdr3_aa: CASSDWGDKPTNEKLFF
cdr3_length: 17
v_call: TRBV6-5
d_call: .
j_call: TRBJ1-4
clone_size: .

cdr3_nt: TGTGCCAGCAGTTTAAGAAAGGGGGCGCGTAGCACTGAAGCTTTCTTT
cdr3_aa: CASSLRKGARSTEAFF
cdr3_length: 16
v_call: TRBV12-3/TRBV12-4
d_call: TRBD1
j_call: TRBJ1-1
clone_size: .

cdr3_nt: TGTGCCAGCAGTTACCCTTCCGGACGGCCAGATTATGGCTACACCTTC
cdr3_aa: CASSYPSGRPDYGYTF
cdr3_length: 16
v_call: TRBV6-6
d_call: .
j_call: TRBJ1-2
clone_size: .

cdr3_nt: TGTGCCAGCATTGGCAGGGAGGCTGCTGCAGACGAGCAGTACTTC
cdr3_aa: CASIGREAAADEQYF
cdr3_length: 15
v_call: TRBV28
d_call: .
j_call: TRBJ2-7
clone_size: medium-sized

cdr3_nt: TGTGCCAGCAGCTTAGACCCAGCATCCTCCTACGAGCAGTACTTC
cdr3_aa: CASSLDPASSYEQYF
cdr3_length: 15
v_call: TRBV7-9
d_call: .
j_call: TRBJ2-7
clone_size: .

cdr3_nt: TGTGCCAGCAGACATAACGCGGGGGGCACCTACGAGCAGTACTTC
cdr3_aa: CASRHNAGGTYEQYF
cdr3_length: 15
v_call: TRBV2
d_call: TRBD2
j_call: TRBJ2-7
clone_size: many

cdr3_nt: TGTGCCAGTAGTGCCATTGACCTGAACACTGAAGCTTTCTTT
cdr3_aa: CASSAIDLNTEAFF
cdr3_length: 14
v_call: TRBV19
d_call: .
j_call: TRBJ1-1
clone_size: .